This TCR beta chain appears in the sequencing data of a study of T cells after yellow fever vaccination. General study results and limits: Weaker overall was a secondary response that nonetheless peaked faster, on day 5 versus 15. A large majority of primary-vaccination clones showed up again after the booster (roughly 96% CD4, about 87% CD8).

The germline V gene has CDR1 SGHTA and CDR2 FQGNSA. The V end was cut by 7 bases, the J end by 4 bases, with 9 bases between. The CDR3 has 12 amino acids. One entry per CDR3 protein, called by TCRdb with MiXCR from the 5' RACE reads. The profile covers 500,000 to 550,000 distinct CDR3 sequences, with 21% appearing a single time and roughly a sixth taken by the ten largest. For this clonotype: What it recognizes is unknown.

The sequence came from a man younger than 30 who received the YFV17D yellow fever vaccine. Here the sequenced sample was PBMCs, taken roughly 20 days after the first yellow fever vaccination. This chain uses TRBV7-2 with TRBJ2-3, with D unclear. CDR3 nucleotides: TGTGCCAGCACCCCGAGGCCAGATACGCAGTATTTT. Translation gives CASTPRPDTQYF.